The 32 T cell receptor beta chains in this list originate from one sample, sequenced in a study of T cell repertoires in cytomegalovirus infection. TCRdb reprocessed the reads with MiXCR, giving one entry per CDR3 protein. The sample lists some 700,000 distinct CDR3 sequences, about 30% seen once, with approximately 18% in the top ten. These TCRs are of unknown antigen specificity. The sequencing used cultured PBMCs, collected from culture after CMV antigen stimulation. These receptors came from a human donor in good health (CMV status not recorded). Some clones in this sample may be carry-over from other donors' samples.

The V call is TRBV12-3 or TRBV12-4, the J call TRBJ2-1; 9 bases map to TRBD2. The CDR3 has 15 amino acids. J lost 5 bases, V lost 6 bases, and 8 bases had no gene match. The CDR3 here is CASSGAGGPHNEQFF. CDR3 coding DNA: TGTGCCAGCAGCGGGGCGGGAGGGCCCCACAATGAGCAGTTCTTC.

The chain combines TRBV20-1 with TRBJ1-5, with D unresolved. The germline CDR1 and CDR2 sequences are DFQATT and SNEGSKA (reference sequence). The CDR3 consists of 13 residues. Deletions cut 0 bases from V and 3 bases from J, with 6 bases between. The DNA for the CDR3 is TGCAGTGCTAGAGAGGACCCCAATCAGCCCCAGCATTTT. Translated, it gives CSAREDPNQPQHF.

The chain has TRBV2 and TRBJ2-1; 8 bases are shared with TRBD1. The CDR3 loop spans 15 amino acids. The germline CDR1 and CDR2 sequences are SNHLY and FYNNEI. The V gene end was trimmed by 5 bases and the J gene end by 3 bases; junction bases not matched to a gene: 6. CDR3 DNA: TGTGCCAGCAGTATCGACAGGGGAATCTACAATGAGCAGTTCTTC. It encodes CASSIDRGIYNEQFF.

Comments on this clonotype: A much more abundant neighbour one base away suggests this may be a read error. J is TRBJ1-4 and V is TRBV7-2; 10 bases agree with TRBD1. Germline V lookup: CDR1 SGHTA, CDR2 FQGNSA. After removal of 8 bases from V and 13 bases from J, the junction contained 16 bases not matched to a gene. The CDR3 has 15 amino acids. CDR3 sequence (DNA): TGTGCCAGCCGCTACGCCGGGACAGGGGATTACGGACTGTTTTTT. This sequence encodes CASRYAGTGDYGLFF.

This clonotype was recorded once. The chain uses TRBV27 and TRBJ1-6; the D gene is possibly TRBD1 (5 bases). The V gene's germline CDR1 is MNHEY and CDR2 SMNVEV (reference sequence). The length of the CDR3 is 14 residues. V lost 9 bases, J lost 9 bases, and 18 bases lay in between. The CDR3 loop is CASRQTGTGSPLHF. The CDR3 nucleotides are TGTGCCAGTCGACAGACGGGTACAGGTTCACCCCTCCACTTT.

This chain links TRBV5-4 with TRBJ2-3; D is unresolved. The CDR3 spans 15 residues. Trimming removed 0 bases at V and 3 bases at J, with 11 bases between. Germline values: CDR1 SGHNT, CDR2 YYREEE (reference sequence). CDR3 sequence: CASSLDVTRTDTQYF. DNA for the CDR3: TGTGCCAGCAGCTTGGACGTGACAAGGACAGATACGCAGTATTTT.

The gene calls are TRBV27 and TRBJ1-4; D not resolved. Trimming cost V 8 bases and J 8 bases, with 18 bases left between them. Germline loops: CDR1 MNHEY, CDR2 SMNVEV (reference sequence). The CDR3 is 14 residues long. The DNA for the CDR3 is TGTGCCAGCGGGATGGGAGGTGTAGGGGAAAAACTGTTTTTT. Translation: CASGMGGVGEKLFF.

The chain couples TRBV29-1 to TRBJ2-3, with no clear D. V gave up 7 bases and J gave up 2 bases, with 10 bases separating them. Germline V gene sequence: CDR1 SQVTM, CDR2 ANQGSEA. This CDR3 spans 12 amino acids. The CDR3 region has the DNA TGCAGCGGTCTCGTAAACACAGATACGCAGTATTTT. Translating gives CSGLVNTDTQYF.

The chain links TRBV20-1 to TRBJ2-7; 11 nucleotides align to TRBD2. The ends lost 6 bases at V and 7 bases at J; junction bases unmatched: 14. The CDR3 loop spans 15 amino acids. Germline V gene lookup returns CDR1 DFQATT and CDR2 SNEGSKA (reference sequence). The CDR3 loop is CSAGGRGTSGWEQYF. In nucleotides, the CDR3 is TGCAGTGCCGGGGGGCGGGGGACTAGCGGTTGGGAGCAGTACTTC.

V is TRBV10-3 and J is TRBJ1-5; 7 nucleotides align to TRBD1. This CDR3 has 13 amino acids. Germline lookup yields CDR1 ENHRY and CDR2 SYGVKD. V lost 9 bases and J lost 4; bases outside the gene matches: 6. The CDR3: CAITGDANQPQHF. CDR3 coding DNA: TGTGCCATAACAGGGGACGCAAATCAGCCCCAGCATTTT.

The chain uses TRBV20-1 and TRBJ2-3; no clear D. Germline CDR1 DFQATT, CDR2 SNEGSKA (reference sequence). CDR3 length: 11 amino acids. With 3 bases removed from V and 3 bases from J, the gap between germline ends came to 4 bases. This CDR3 is CSASMTDTQYF. In nucleotides, the CDR3 is TGCAGTGCTAGTATGACAGATACGCAGTATTTT.

The V gene is TRBV7-2, the J gene TRBJ2-1, with D uncertain. This CDR3 has 16 amino acids. The V gene lost 2 bases and the J gene lost 2 bases, with 13 bases spanning the gap. CDR1 is SGHTA and CDR2 is FQGNSA in the germline V gene. DNA for the CDR3: TGTGCCAGCAGCTTAAAACGGCCACGAGCCTACAATGAGCAGTTCTTC. Amino acid sequence: CASSLKRPRAYNEQFF.

In DNA form, the CDR3 reads TGTGCCACCAGTGACTCCAGGACAGGAAACTACGAGCAGTACTTC. It translates to CATSDSRTGNYEQYF. The V call is TRBV24-1, the J call TRBJ2-7; the match to TRBD1 covers 7 bases. Germline CDR1 is KGHDR and CDR2 is SFDVKD. The V and J ends lost 4 bases and 3 bases, in that order; junction bases with no gene match: 8. This CDR3 has 15 residues.

A few counts support this clonotype. This chain uses TRBV27 with TRBJ2-7; tentatively, D is TRBD2 (7 bases). The CDR3 is 15 residues long. CDR1 is MNHEY and CDR2 is SMNVEV in the germline V gene (reference sequence). Trimming pared 7 bases from V and 5 bases from J, leaving 21 bases between. The CDR3 coding sequence is TGTGCCAGCACTTGGCAGGGGCGGGAGACCCACGAGCAGTACTTC. This encodes CASTWQGRETHEQYF.

The V and J genes are TRBV7-8 and TRBJ1-1; perhaps TRBD1 as D (5 bases). In germline, CDR1 is SGHVS, CDR2 FQNEAQ. V dropped 1 base and J dropped 9 bases, with 18 bases sitting between them. This CDR3 has 15 residues. The CDR3 DNA sequence: TGTGCCAGCAGCTTAGGTAATGAGCCCTGGGGGAAAGCTTTCTTT. Amino acid sequence: CASSLGNEPWGKAFF.

This clonotype occurred a few times. CDR3 region: CASRGVLKEQYF. CDR3 coding DNA: TGTGCCAGCCGGGGGGTTCTGAAGGAGCAGTACTTC. The chain links TRBV28 to TRBJ2-7; 7 nucleotides line up with TRBD2. Looked up from germline, CDR1 is MDHEN and CDR2 is SYDVKM. Trimming took 8 bases from V and 7 from J; bases not matched to a gene: 8. The CDR3 is made up of 12 amino acids.

The chain couples TRBV7-9 to TRBJ1-4; no reliable D call. This CDR3 is 14 amino acids long. Germline CDR1 and CDR2: SEHNR and FQNEAQ (reference sequence). With 5 bases removed from V and 2 bases from J, the gap between germline ends came to 9 bases. The CDR3 bases are TGTGCCAGCAGCAAACGTGGGACTAATGAAAAACTGTTTTTT. Translated: CASSKRGTNEKLFF.

This clonotype has just a few counts. V usage is TRBV7-2 and J usage is TRBJ1-6; TRBD1 aligns across 9 bases. V lost 6 bases, J lost 7 bases, and 4 bases stayed unmatched. CDR3 length: 14 residues. CDR1 and CDR2 from the germline V gene are SGHTA and FQGNSA. The CDR3 nucleotides read TGTGCCAGCAGGCGGGGGACAGGGAATTCACCCCTCCACTTT. Protein sequence: CASRRGTGNSPLHF.

The J gene is TRBJ1-6, the V gene TRBV7-8; TRBD1 might be the D (5 bases). Germline-derived CDR1 and CDR2 are SGHVS and FQNEAQ. This CDR3 has 15 residues. V was trimmed by 4 bases and J by 10 bases, leaving 17 bases between them. As DNA, the CDR3 is TGTGCCAGCAGCTACGGAAATACAGGATTCTCACCCCTCCACTTT. This gives the protein CASSYGNTGFSPLHF.

The V call is TRBV27, the J call TRBJ1-2; D remains ambiguous. Germline V lookup: CDR1 MNHEY, CDR2 SMNVEV (reference sequence). The CDR3 consists of 12 residues. Trimming took off 9 bases at V and 1 base at J, with 9 bases between the two ends. The CDR3: CASPTVNYGYTF. In DNA form, the CDR3 reads TGTGCCAGTCCGACGGTTAACTATGGCTACACCTTC.

The chain employs TRBV5-4 and TRBJ2-3; 10 bases match TRBD2. V dropped 6 bases and J dropped 4; count of bases not matched to a gene: 11. The CDR3 loop spans 16 amino acids. Germline V gives CDR1 SGHNT, CDR2 YYREEE (reference sequence). CDR3 protein: CASKFASGGNSDTQYF. The CDR3 DNA follows: TGTGCCAGCAAATTTGCTAGCGGGGGCAACTCAGATACGCAGTATTTT.

This clonotype turned up a few times. The chain recombines TRBV29-1 with TRBJ2-3; D is possibly TRBD2 (6 bases). The CDR3 totals 15 residues. The germline V gene encodes CDR1 SQVTM and CDR2 ANQGSEA. Trimming left V 4 bases short and J 0 bases short, with 14 bases between. The CDR3 spells CSVAGGETSTDTQYF. CDR3 DNA: TGCAGCGTTGCTGGAGGGGAAACTAGCACAGATACGCAGTATTTT.

This clonotype was detected a few times. The J gene is TRBJ1-2, the V gene TRBV6-8; maybe TRBD1 (6 bases). The germline V and J ends were trimmed by 5 bases and 4 bases, with 8 bases remaining between them. The germline gives CDR1 MNHGY, CDR2 SAAAGT. This CDR3 spans 12 amino acids. The CDR3 region has the DNA TGTGCCAGCAGTGACAGGAGCTATGGCTACACCTTC. Translated, it gives CASSDRSYGYTF.

This chain uses TRBV5-1 with TRBJ2-1; 8 positions agree with TRBD1. V lost 4 bases and J lost 4; bases outside the gene matches: 4. Per germline, CDR1 SGHRS and CDR2 YFSETQ. The CDR3 contains 14 residues. The CDR3 loop is CASSLGQDYNEQFF. In nucleotides, the CDR3 is TGCGCCAGCAGCCTGGGACAGGATTACAATGAGCAGTTCTTC.

There are a few counts of this clonotype. The CDR3 loop is CASSGLGRTYRSSYNEQFF. Written as DNA, the CDR3 is TGTGCCAGCAGTGGGCTAGGACGGACCTACAGAAGCTCCTACAATGAGCAGTTCTTC. The J gene is TRBJ2-1, the V gene TRBV6-1; no firm D call. Trimming shortened V by 4 bases and J by 0 bases, and 22 bases separated the two germline ends. Per the germline V gene, CDR1 is MNHNS and CDR2 is SASEGT. The CDR3 has 19 residues.

This clonotype was detected ten times or more. The chain has TRBV7-2 and TRBJ2-7; no clear D gene. The CDR3 contains 15 residues. Trimming removed 1 base at V and 5 bases at J, with 15 bases between. CDR1 is SGHTA, CDR2 FQGNSA, per germline. CDR3 protein: CASSLVWFSENEQYF. CDR3 DNA sequence: TGTGCCAGCAGCTTAGTCTGGTTCTCCGAAAACGAGCAGTACTTC.

This clonotype was counted only a few times. The rearrangement joins TRBV5-1 to TRBJ2-7; possible D gene TRBD1, 7 bases. The V end lost 4 bases, the J end lost 2 bases, and 19 bases lay between the germline ends. This CDR3 is built from 16 residues. The V gene's germline CDR1 is SGHRS and CDR2 YFSETQ. The CDR3 bases are TGCGCCAGCAGCCCGGGGGACAGCTGGGGGGCCTACGAGCAGTACTTC. Amino acid sequence: CASSPGDSWGAYEQYF.

This clonotype came up a few times. The chain has TRBV7-2 and TRBJ2-4, with TRBD2 as a possible D gene (6 bases). CDR3 length equals 14 residues. The ends were cut back, 2 bases at V and 3 bases at J, with 8 bases in the middle. Germline CDR1 SGHTA, CDR2 FQGNSA. The CDR3 here is CASSLLGGKNIQYF. In DNA form, the CDR3 reads TGTGCCAGCAGCTTATTGGGGGGCAAAAACATTCAGTACTTC.

This clonotype has only a few counts. The rearrangement joins TRBV10-3 to TRBJ2-3; no clear D. Trimming took 5 bases from V and 0 from J, leaving 9 bases between them. CDR1 ENHRY and CDR2 SYGVKD come from the germline V gene. There are 14 residues in the CDR3. The CDR3 DNA follows: TGTGCCATCAGTACCTATAGCAGCACAGATACGCAGTATTTT. It is translated as CAISTYSSTDTQYF.

The V call is TRBV2, the J call TRBJ1-5; D uncertain. Germline CDR1 reads SNHLY; CDR2 reads FYNNEI. This CDR3 is 16 amino acids long. Trimming took 3 bases from V and 8 from J, leaving 20 bases between them. The CDR3 is CASSDSFFYISEPQHF. The CDR3 DNA is TGTGCCAGCAGTGATTCTTTCTTTTACATCTCGGAGCCCCAGCATTTT.

The chain combines TRBV7-2 with TRBJ2-7, with D possibly matching TRBD2 (6 bases). This CDR3 is built from 15 residues. V lost 1 base and J 4 bases, leaving 14 bases between the germline ends. In germline, CDR1 is SGHTA, CDR2 FQGNSA. The CDR3 loop reads CASSLVPTSKYEQYF. CDR3 DNA sequence: TGTGCCAGCAGCTTAGTCCCGACTAGTAAATACGAGCAGTACTTC.

There are many counts of this clonotype. J is TRBJ1-1 and V is TRBV7-2, with a possible D match to TRBD1 (5 bases). Germline lookup yields CDR1 SGHTA and CDR2 FQGNSA. V was clipped by 0 bases and J by 7 bases, with 15 bases between them. The CDR3 has 15 residues. The CDR3 sequence: CASSLAVRAGGEAFF. CDR3 nucleotides: TGTGCCAGCAGCTTAGCGGTCAGGGCGGGGGGTGAAGCTTTCTTT.